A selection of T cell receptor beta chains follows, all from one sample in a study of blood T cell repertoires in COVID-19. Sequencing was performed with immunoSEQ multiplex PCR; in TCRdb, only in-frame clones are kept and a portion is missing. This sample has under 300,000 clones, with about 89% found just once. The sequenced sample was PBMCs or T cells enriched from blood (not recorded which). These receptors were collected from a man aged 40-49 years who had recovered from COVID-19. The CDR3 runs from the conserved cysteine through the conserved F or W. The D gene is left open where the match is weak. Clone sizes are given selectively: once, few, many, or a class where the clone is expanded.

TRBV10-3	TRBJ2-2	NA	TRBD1	TGTGCCATCAGTGGAGGGACAGGGCGAGTTTCGGGGACCGGGGAGCTGTTTTTT	CAISGGTGRVSGTGELFF
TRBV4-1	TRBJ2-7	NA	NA	TGCGCCAGCAGCCAAGGCGGGGTTATCTCCTACGAGCAGTACTTC	CASSQGGVISYEQYF
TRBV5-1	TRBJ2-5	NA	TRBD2	TGCGCCAGCAGAAACCTCCAGCGGGGGGCCCAAGAGACCCAGTACTTC	CASRNLQRGAQETQYF
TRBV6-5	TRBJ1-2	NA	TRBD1	TGTGCCAGCAGTTACAGTCAGGGACAGTCGCATGGCTACACCTTC	CASSYSQGQSHGYTF
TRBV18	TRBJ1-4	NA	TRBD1	TGTGCCAGCTCGGATGGCGGGACAGTTGCAACTAATGAAAAACTGTTTTTT	CASSDGGTVATNEKLFF
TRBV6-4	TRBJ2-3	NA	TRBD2	TGTGCCAGCAGTGACTCGTTAGCGGGAGCAACAGATACGCAGTATTTT	CASSDSLAGATDTQYF
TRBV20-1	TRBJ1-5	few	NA	TGCAGTGCTAGTAATGATTTTCGTACAGCCGGCAATCAGCCCCAGCATTTT	CSASNDFRTAGNQPQHF
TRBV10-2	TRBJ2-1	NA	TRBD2	TGCGCCAGCAGCGACGGGGGGTCCTACAATGAGCAGTTCTTC	CASSDGGSYNEQFF
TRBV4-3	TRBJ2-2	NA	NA	TGCGCCAGCAGCCAAGATATTGACCGGGAGCACACCGGGGAGCTGTTTTTT	CASSQDIDREHTGELFF
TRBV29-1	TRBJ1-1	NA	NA	TGCAGCAATGCAGGGATGGGTTACTCTGAAGCTTTCTTT	CSNAGMGYSEAFF
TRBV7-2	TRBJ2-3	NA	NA	TGTGCCAGCAGCTTAGTGGGCGCACGTCGCACAGATACGCAGTATTTT	CASSLVGARRTDTQYF
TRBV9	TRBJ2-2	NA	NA	TGTGCCAGCCGTCTCGCAGACACCGGGGAGCTGTTTTTT	CASRLADTGELFF
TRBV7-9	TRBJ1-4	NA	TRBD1	TGTGCCAGCAGCCCGGACAGGGGAACTTATAATGAAAAACTGTTTTTT	CASSPDRGTYNEKLFF
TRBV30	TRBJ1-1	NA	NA	TGTGCCTGGAGTCTAGACGGAAGGAACACTGAAGCTTTCTTT	CAWSLDGRNTEAFF
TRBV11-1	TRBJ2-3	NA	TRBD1	TGTGCCAGCAGGGCGGGACAGGCCACAGATACGCAGTATTTT	CASRAGQATDTQYF
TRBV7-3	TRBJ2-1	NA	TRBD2	TGTGCCAGCAGCCCCCCCGGGGGGGCGCACAATGAGCAGTTCTTC	CASSPPGGAHNEQFF
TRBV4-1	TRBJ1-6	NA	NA	TGCGCCAGCAGCCGGGCCCTGTTAAGGCCCCTCCACTTT	CASSRALLRPLHF
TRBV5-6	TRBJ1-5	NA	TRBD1	TGTGCCAGCAGCCAGGACAGGGCAAGCGGCAATCAGCCCCAGCATTTT	CASSQDRASGNQPQHF
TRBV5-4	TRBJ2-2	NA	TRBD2	TGTGCCAGCAGCTCTATTGTGGTACTAGCGGGAGTTTCCGGGGAGCTGTTTTTT	CASSSIVVLAGVSGELFF
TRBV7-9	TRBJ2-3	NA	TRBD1	TGTGCCAGCAGCTTAAGCCCCGGACAGGGAGAGGCGCAGTATTTT	CASSLSPGQGEAQYF
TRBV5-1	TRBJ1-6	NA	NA	TGCGCCAGCAGCTTGAAGGACAGCTCCTATAATTCACCCCTCCACTTT	CASSLKDSSYNSPLHF
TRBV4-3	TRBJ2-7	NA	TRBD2	TGCGCCAGCAGCCCTGAAGTGGCGGGGGTTCCCTACGAGCAGTACTTC	CASSPEVAGVPYEQYF
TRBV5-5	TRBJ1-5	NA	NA	TGTGCCAGCAGCTTGGAAGGAGGTGTCAATCAGCCCCAGCATTTT	CASSLEGGVNQPQHF
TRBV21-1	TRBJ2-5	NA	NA	TGTGCCAGCAACCTATTGGGGCGGGGACAAGAGACCCAGTACTTC	CASNLLGRGQETQYF
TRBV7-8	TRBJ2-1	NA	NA	TGTGCCAGCAGCTTAGCTCCCTCCTTTAATGAGCAGTTCTTC	CASSLAPSFNEQFF
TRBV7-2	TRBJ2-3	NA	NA	TGTGCCAGCAGCTTAATTTTTTCGGGGGGCGGAGCAGATACGCAGTATTTT	CASSLIFSGGGADTQYF
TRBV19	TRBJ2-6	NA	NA	TGTGCCAGTAGTCCGCGAAGCAGGGTATCTGGGGCCAACGTCCTGACTTTC	CASSPRSRVSGANVLTF
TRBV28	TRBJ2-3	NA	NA	TGTGCCAGCAGTGTGCCTCGGGAAGACACAGATACGCAGTATTTT	CASSVPREDTDTQYF
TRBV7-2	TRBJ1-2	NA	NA	TGTGCCAGCAGCCCGGACAGTGACTATGGCTACACCTTC	CASSPDSDYGYTF